This T cell receptor beta chain was recorded in a study of T cell responses to AZD1222 COVID-19 vaccine. CDR3 length: 13 amino acids. V was trimmed by 3 bases and J by 3 bases, leaving 7 bases between them. Germline values: CDR1 SGHTA, CDR2 FQGTGA. The assay was immunoSEQ multiplex PCR, and TCRdb's table has in-frame clones only and misses some. The sample yields about 140,000 clones, almost 95% seen once. This clone was seen just once. The clonotype originates from an adult who received the AZD1222 COVID-19 vaccine. The input for sequencing was peripheral blood, taken 28 days after the second AZD1222 dose. The J gene is TRBJ2-3, the V gene TRBV7-3, with a weak D call TRBD2 (6 bases). The chain's CDR3 is CASSFSGTDTQYF. The CDR3 nucleotides are TGTGCCAGCAGCTTTAGCGGAACAGATACGCAGTATTTT.